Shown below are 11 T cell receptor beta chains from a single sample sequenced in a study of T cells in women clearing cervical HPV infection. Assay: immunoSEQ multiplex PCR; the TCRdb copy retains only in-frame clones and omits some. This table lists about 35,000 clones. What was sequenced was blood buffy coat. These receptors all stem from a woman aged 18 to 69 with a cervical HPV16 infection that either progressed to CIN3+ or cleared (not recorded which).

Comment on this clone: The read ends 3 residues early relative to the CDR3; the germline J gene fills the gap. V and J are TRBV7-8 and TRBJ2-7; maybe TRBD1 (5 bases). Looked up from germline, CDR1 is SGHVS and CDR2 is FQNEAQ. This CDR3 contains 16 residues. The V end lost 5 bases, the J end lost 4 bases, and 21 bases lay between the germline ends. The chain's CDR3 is CASSPRTRVNLYEQYF. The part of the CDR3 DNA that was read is TGTGCCAGCAGCCCAAGGACCAGGGTGAACTTATACGAG.

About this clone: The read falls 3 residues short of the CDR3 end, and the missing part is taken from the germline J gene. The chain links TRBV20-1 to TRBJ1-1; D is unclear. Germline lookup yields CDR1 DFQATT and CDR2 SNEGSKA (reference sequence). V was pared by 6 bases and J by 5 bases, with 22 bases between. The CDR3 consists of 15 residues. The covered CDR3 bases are TGCAGTGCCCAGAATCCCGAACATGGCTGGACTGAA. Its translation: CSAQNPEHGWTE. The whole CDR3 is CSAQNPEHGWTEAFF.

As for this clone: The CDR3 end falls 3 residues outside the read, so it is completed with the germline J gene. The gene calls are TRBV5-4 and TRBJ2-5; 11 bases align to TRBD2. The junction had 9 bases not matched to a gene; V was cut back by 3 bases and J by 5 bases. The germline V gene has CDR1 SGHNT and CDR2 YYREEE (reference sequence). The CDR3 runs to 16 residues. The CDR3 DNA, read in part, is TGTGCCAGCAGCTCGGCCTTAGCGGGGGGGCGTGAGACC. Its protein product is CASSSALAGGRET. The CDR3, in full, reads CASSSALAGGRETQYF.

The CDR3 here is CASSLDGGGTNYGYTF. The DNA read from the CDR3 is TGTGCCAGCAGCCTGGATGGGGGGGGCACGAACTATGGC. V and J are TRBV7-3 and TRBJ1-2, with D possibly being TRBD1 (6 bases). The sequence runs out 3 residues before the end of the CDR3; the remainder is reconstructed from the germline J gene. Germline V lookup: CDR1 SGHTA, CDR2 FQGTGA. The CDR3 totals 16 residues. V was clipped by 5 bases and J by 2 bases, with 18 bases between them.

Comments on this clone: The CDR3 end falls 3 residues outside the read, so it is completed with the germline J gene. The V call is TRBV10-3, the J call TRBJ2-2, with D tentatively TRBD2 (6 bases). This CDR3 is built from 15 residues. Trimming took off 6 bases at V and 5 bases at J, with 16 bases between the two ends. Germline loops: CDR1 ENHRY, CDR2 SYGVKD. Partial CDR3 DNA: TGTGCCATCAGGGGCTCCGGGACTCCGACCGGGGAG. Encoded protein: CAIRGSGTPTGE. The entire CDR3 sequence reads CAIRGSGTPTGELFF.

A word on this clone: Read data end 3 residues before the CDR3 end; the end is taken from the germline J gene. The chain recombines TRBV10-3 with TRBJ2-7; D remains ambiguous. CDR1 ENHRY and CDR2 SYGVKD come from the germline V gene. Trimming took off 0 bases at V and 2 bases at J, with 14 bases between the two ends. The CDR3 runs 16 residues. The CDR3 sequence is CAISESGRAITYEQYF. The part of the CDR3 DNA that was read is TGTGCCATCAGTGAGTCCGGTCGCGCCATTACCTACGAG.

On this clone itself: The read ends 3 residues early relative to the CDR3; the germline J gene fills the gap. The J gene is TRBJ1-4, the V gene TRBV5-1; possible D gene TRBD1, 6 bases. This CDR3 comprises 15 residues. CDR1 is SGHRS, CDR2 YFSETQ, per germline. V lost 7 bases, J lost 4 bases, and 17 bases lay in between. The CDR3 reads CASSDPTGINEKLFF. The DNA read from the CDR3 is TGCGCCAGCTCGGACCCGACAGGAATTAATGAAAAA.

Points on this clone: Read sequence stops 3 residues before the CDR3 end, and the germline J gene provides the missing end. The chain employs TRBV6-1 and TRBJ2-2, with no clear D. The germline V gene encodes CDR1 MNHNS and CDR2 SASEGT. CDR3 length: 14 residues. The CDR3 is CASSEVTVNEKLFF. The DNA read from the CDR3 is TGTGCCAGCAGTGAAGTAACGGTGAATGAAAAG.

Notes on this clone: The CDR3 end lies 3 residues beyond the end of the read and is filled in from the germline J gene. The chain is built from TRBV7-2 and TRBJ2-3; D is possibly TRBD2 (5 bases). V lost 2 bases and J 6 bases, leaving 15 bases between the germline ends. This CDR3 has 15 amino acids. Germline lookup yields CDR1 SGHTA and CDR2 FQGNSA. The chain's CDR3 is CASSLSGGLGDTQYF. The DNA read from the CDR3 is TGTGCCAGCAGCTTATCTGGCGGGTTGGGGGATACG.

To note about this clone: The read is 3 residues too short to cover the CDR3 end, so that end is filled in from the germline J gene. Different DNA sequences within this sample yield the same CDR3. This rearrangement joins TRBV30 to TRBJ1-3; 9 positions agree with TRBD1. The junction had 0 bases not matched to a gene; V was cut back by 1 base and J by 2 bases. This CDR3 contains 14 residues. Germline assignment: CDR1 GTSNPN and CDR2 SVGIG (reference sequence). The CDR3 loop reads CAWSGQGAGNTIYF. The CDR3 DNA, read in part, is TGTGCCTGGAGTGGACAGGGGGCTGGAAACACC.

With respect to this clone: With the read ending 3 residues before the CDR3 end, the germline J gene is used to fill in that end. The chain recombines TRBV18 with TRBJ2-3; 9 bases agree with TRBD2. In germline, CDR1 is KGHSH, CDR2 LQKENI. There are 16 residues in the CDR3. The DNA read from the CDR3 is TGTGCCAGCTCCCCCGGACTAGCGAATAACCAAGAGACG. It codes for CASSPGLANNQET. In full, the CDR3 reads CASSPGLANNQETQYF. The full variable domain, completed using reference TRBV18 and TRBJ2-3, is NAGVMQNPRHLVRRRGQEARLRCSPMKGHSHVYWYRQLPEEGLKFMVYLQKENIIDESGMPKERFSAEFPKEGPSILRIQQVVRGDSAAYFCASSPGLANNQETQYFGPGTRLTVL.